This entry lists 28 T cell receptor beta chains sequenced from one sample in a study of blood T cell repertoires in COVID-19 (dated by TCRdb to about 2020). Library construction relied on the immunoSEQ multiplex PCR assay. TCRdb carries this immuneACCESS record with in-frame sequences only. Its versions omit some clonotypes, under half of them owing to an unresolved V gene in the studies checked, with the rest unexplained. The sample table lists around 300,000 clones, roughly 91% of them with a count of one. The top ten clonotypes cover approximately 1.8% of the sample. The sequenced sample was PBMCs or T cells enriched from blood (not recorded which). These receptors originate from an older woman who had recovered from COVID-19.

About this clone itself: Additional DNA sequences in this sample encode the identical CDR3. The V call is TRBV29-1, the J call TRBJ1-1; TRBD1 matches at 7 bases. The CDR3 extends over 13 amino acids. CDR1 is SQVTM and CDR2 is ANQGSEA in the germline V gene. V shed 6 bases and J 0 bases; nucleotides not matched to a gene: 4. CDR3 region: CSVEGQMNTEAFF. The CDR3 region has the DNA TGCAGCGTGGAGGGACAGATGAACACTGAAGCTTTCTTT.

The chain links TRBV2 to TRBJ1-1; D ambiguous. This CDR3 comprises 12 residues. Per the germline V gene, CDR1 is SNHLY and CDR2 is FYNNEI. Trimming left V 7 bases short and J 4 bases short, with 10 bases between. The CDR3 region has the DNA TGTGCCAGCATGGTGGGCGCCACTGAAGCTTTCTTT. It yields the protein CASMVGATEAFF.

This chain links TRBV6-6 with TRBJ1-2; perhaps TRBD1 as D (5 bases). Germline V gene data show CDR1 as MNHNY and CDR2 as SVGAGI (reference sequence). The length of the CDR3 is 16 residues. Deletions cut 2 bases from V and 3 bases from J, with 16 bases between. CDR3 sequence: CASSYPSRVPHYGYTF. CDR3 nucleotides: TGTGCCAGCAGTTACCCAAGCAGGGTCCCCCACTATGGCTACACCTTC.

The chain carries TRBV11-2 and TRBJ2-5; TRBD1 matches 10 bases. V trimming: 3 bases; J trimming: 4 bases; junction bases outside the gene matches: 5. CDR3 length equals 15 residues. Germline lookup yields CDR1 SGHAT and CDR2 FQNNGV. The CDR3 reads CASSFSGQGGETQYF. The CDR3 DNA is TGTGCCAGCAGCTTTTCCGGACAGGGGGGAGAGACCCAGTACTTC.

The chain links TRBV5-4 to TRBJ1-1; D ambiguous. Between the trimmed V and J ends, which lost 1 base and 2 bases, there was a span of 12 bases. Germline V gene sequence: CDR1 SGHNT, CDR2 YYREEE (reference sequence). The CDR3 has 15 amino acids. This CDR3 reads CASSLIASSNTEAFF. DNA for the CDR3: TGTGCCAGCAGCTTGATAGCCAGCAGTAACACTGAAGCTTTCTTT.

The V call is TRBV3-1 (or the pseudogene TRBV3-2), the J call TRBJ2-2; the D is unclear. V was pared by 7 bases and J by 0 bases, with 9 bases between. This CDR3 has 14 residues. Germline loops: CDR1 LGHDT, CDR2 YNNKEL (reference sequence). Written as DNA, the CDR3 is TGTGCCAGCAACACTCTAGCGAACACCGGGGAGCTGTTTTTT. This codes for CASNTLANTGELFF.

The chain is built from TRBV11-3 and TRBJ2-7, with a tentative D call TRBD2 (6 bases). The CDR3 totals 13 residues. V lost 5 bases and J lost 1, with 9 bases in between. Germline CDR1 reads SGHNT; CDR2 reads YENEEA. The CDR3 here is CASSVRGSYEQYF. The CDR3 bases are TGTGCCAGCAGCGTACGGGGGTCCTACGAGCAGTACTTC.

Notes on this clone: The sample contains more than one DNA sequence encoding this CDR3. This rearrangement joins TRBV11-3 to TRBJ2-5, with D hard to call. V shed 0 bases and J shed 4 bases, with 3 bases lying between them. CDR3 size: 12 residues. CDR1 is SGHNT and CDR2 is YENEEA in the germline V gene. The CDR3 spells CASSLDRETQYF. CDR3 nucleotides: TGTGCCAGCAGCTTAGACCGAGAGACCCAGTACTTC.

This clone was seen only once. The rearrangement uses TRBV7-8 and TRBJ2-3; a weak D match, TRBD1 (6 bases). The CDR3 contains 13 residues. V was cut by 5 bases and J by 8 bases, with 14 bases left in between. The germline CDR1 and CDR2 sequences are SGHVS and FQNEAQ. CDR3 nucleotide sequence: TGTGCCAGCAGCCCTAATGAGGACAGTACGCAGTATTTT. It specifies CASSPNEDSTQYF.

This clone was recorded a few times. The chain is built from TRBV7-9 and TRBJ1-1; no reliable D call. V lost 4 bases and J lost 12, with 21 bases in between. The CDR3 sequence is 14 residues long. The germline CDR1 and CDR2 sequences are SEHNR and FQNEAQ (reference sequence). CDR3 DNA sequence: TGTGCCAGCAGCTATCAACAGCTCTTCTCCGAGACTTTCTTT. It is translated as CASSYQQLFSETFF.

This rearrangement joins TRBV5-1 to TRBJ1-4; no clear D gene. This CDR3 has 14 residues. With 1 base removed from V and 7 bases from J, the gap between germline ends came to 11 bases. The germline gives CDR1 SGHRS, CDR2 YFSETQ. CDR3 sequence: CASSLRPAGEKLFF. The CDR3, as DNA: TGCGCCAGCAGCTTGCGTCCCGCGGGTGAAAAACTGTTTTTT.

The chain has TRBV2 and TRBJ1-5; 7 nucleotides align to TRBD1. The CDR3 sequence is 14 residues long. Germline loops: CDR1 SNHLY, CDR2 FYNNEI. V trimming: 7 bases; J trimming: 0 bases; junction bases outside the gene matches: 3. The CDR3 DNA reads as TGTGCCAGCACAAGGGGGCTTAGCAATCAGCCCCAGCATTTT. Protein sequence: CASTRGLSNQPQHF.

The J gene is TRBJ1-4, the V gene TRBV30; D uncertain. This CDR3 has 14 residues. CDR1 is GTSNPN and CDR2 is SVGIG in the germline V gene (reference sequence). The ends were cut back, 4 bases at V and 2 bases at J, with 11 bases in the middle. The CDR3 sequence: CAWTQTPTNEKLFF. CDR3 bases: TGTGCCTGGACCCAGACACCTACTAATGAAAAACTGTTTTTT.

This clone was counted a few times. The chain combines TRBV5-1 with TRBJ2-7; 9 nucleotides line up with TRBD2. Germline V CDR1 and CDR2: SGHRS, YFSETQ. The CDR3 has 14 amino acids. After removal of 4 bases from V and 13 bases from J, the junction contained 15 bases not matched to a gene. The CDR3 sequence: CASSQTRGGRDIYF. DNA for the CDR3: TGCGCCAGCAGCCAGACGCGTGGCGGGAGGGATATATACTTC.

The chain employs TRBV7-3 and TRBJ2-3; TRBD1 aligns across 7 bases. The CDR3 sequence is 14 residues long. Trimming removed 5 bases from V and 0 bases from J; junction bases left unmatched: 2. The germline CDR1 and CDR2 sequences are SGHTA and FQGTGA. CDR3 nucleotide sequence: TGTGCCAGCAGCCAGGACAGGAGCACAGATACGCAGTATTTT. Its translation is CASSQDRSTDTQYF.

V usage is TRBV3-1 (or the pseudogene TRBV3-2) and J usage is TRBJ1-3; TRBD1 might be the D (6 bases). V shed 6 bases and J shed 2 bases, with 17 bases lying between them. The CDR3 extends over 16 amino acids. CDR1 and CDR2 from the germline V gene are LGHDT and YNNKEL (reference sequence). The CDR3 sequence is CASSPRGTLTGNTIYF. The CDR3 DNA sequence: TGTGCCAGCAGTCCAAGAGGGACATTGACTGGAAACACCATATATTTT.

This clone was picked up one time. The chain combines TRBV6-6 with TRBJ1-4; perhaps TRBD1 as D (6 bases). The V gene lost 7 bases and the J gene lost 8 bases, with 17 bases spanning the gap. CDR1 and CDR2 from the germline V gene are MNHNY and SVGAGI (reference sequence). The CDR3 consists of 14 residues. The CDR3 DNA is TGTGCCAGCATCGAACAGGGAATTGGAGAAAAACTGTTTTTT. Amino acid sequence: CASIEQGIGEKLFF.

The V and J genes are TRBV6-5 and TRBJ1-5; TRBD1 is a possible D gene (5 bases). V lost 5 bases and J 4 bases, leaving 15 bases between the germline ends. The length of the CDR3 is 15 residues. CDR1 is MNHEY and CDR2 is SVGAGI in the germline V gene. In DNA form, the CDR3 reads TGTGCCAGCAGTCCGAGTAGGGGCCTAAATCAGCCCCAGCATTTT. Amino acid sequence: CASSPSRGLNQPQHF.

The chain joins TRBV9 to TRBJ2-2; 9 nucleotides line up with TRBD1. With V trimmed by 0 bases and J by 4 bases, 4 bases remained unmatched. The CDR3 loop spans 16 amino acids. Per germline, CDR1 SGDLS and CDR2 YYNGEE. The CDR3: CASSVVGTGLTGELFF. CDR3 DNA: TGTGCCAGCAGCGTAGTTGGGACAGGGCTCACCGGGGAGCTGTTTTTT. Supplemented by reference TRBV9 and TRBJ2-2, the full variable domain reads DSGVTQTPKHLITATGQRVTLRCSPRSGDLSVYWYQQSLDQGLQFLIQYYNGEERAKGNILERFSAQQFPDLHSELNLSSLELGDSALYFCASSVVGTGLTGELFFGEGSRLTVL.

The chain links TRBV2 to TRBJ2-3; 9 bases map to TRBD2. J gave up 5 bases and V 1 base, and 4 bases lay outside the gene matches. Per the germline V gene, CDR1 is SNHLY and CDR2 is FYNNEI. The CDR3 covers 15 residues. The CDR3 bases are TGTGCCAGCAGTGAAGAAGCGGGGGGCGGAGATACGCAGTATTTT. Its protein product is CASSEEAGGGDTQYF.

This clone was counted between two and nine times. Other nucleotide sequences from this sample produce the same CDR3. V and J are TRBV3-1 (or the pseudogene TRBV3-2) and TRBJ1-1; 8 bases align to TRBD1. With V trimmed by 1 base and J by 4 bases, 2 bases remained unmatched. The CDR3 is made up of 14 amino acids. Germline V gene sequence: CDR1 LGHDT, CDR2 YNNKEL (reference sequence). The CDR3 bases are TGTGCCAGCAGCCAAGGTGACAGGGGCACTGAAGCTTTCTTT. This sequence encodes CASSQGDRGTEAFF.

The V gene is TRBV2, the J gene TRBJ1-5; D is ambiguous. The ends were cut back, 7 bases at V and 0 bases at J, with 10 bases in the middle. Germline CDR1 and CDR2: SNHLY and FYNNEI. CDR3 length: 14 residues. This chain's CDR3 is CASKENYSNQPQHF. CDR3 nucleotides: TGTGCCAGCAAAGAAAACTATAGCAATCAGCCCCAGCATTTT.

This clone showed up just once. The rearrangement links TRBV9 to TRBJ2-3; 7 nucleotides match TRBD1. V shed 3 bases and J 1 base; nucleotides not matched to a gene: 5. This CDR3 region has 15 residues. The germline gives CDR1 SGDLS, CDR2 YYNGEE. The CDR3, as DNA: TGTGCCAGCAGCGAGCAGGGGGTCCGCACAGATACGCAGTATTTT. Protein product: CASSEQGVRTDTQYF.

The chain carries TRBV5-4 and TRBJ2-1; a possible D gene is TRBD2 (6 bases). From germline, CDR1 is SGHNT and CDR2 YYREEE (reference sequence). The CDR3 loop spans 17 amino acids. The germline V and J ends were trimmed by 2 bases and 0 bases, with 15 bases remaining between them. The CDR3 DNA sequence: TGTGCCAGCAGCTTTGGTGGGAGGTCGATCTCCTACAATGAGCAGTTCTTC. It specifies CASSFGGRSISYNEQFF. The variable domain in full, completed from reference TRBV5-4 and TRBJ2-1, reads ETGVTQSPTHLIKTRGQQVTLRCSSQSGHNTVSWYQQALGQGPQFIFQYYREEENGRGNFPPRFSGLQFPNYSSELNVNALELDDSALYLCASSFGGRSISYNEQFFGPGTRLTVL.

Points on this clone: This sample includes further DNA sequences coding for the same CDR3. The chain is built from TRBV19 and TRBJ1-5; no reliable D call. CDR3 length: 13 amino acids. V lost 3 bases and J 4 bases, leaving 7 bases between the germline ends. Per germline, CDR1 LNHDA and CDR2 SQIVND (reference sequence). This CDR3 reads CASSIRVNQPQHF. CDR3 DNA sequence: TGTGCCAGTAGTATCCGGGTTAATCAGCCCCAGCATTTT.

This rearrangement joins TRBV7-3 to TRBJ2-1, with 7 positions matching TRBD2. This CDR3 is 14 amino acids long. V lost 5 bases to trimming and J lost 0 bases; unmatched junction nucleotides: 1. The germline V gene has CDR1 SGHTA and CDR2 FQGTGA. The DNA of the CDR3 is TGTGCCAGCAGCGGCGGGAGCTCCTACAATGAGCAGTTCTTC. Encoded protein: CASSGGSSYNEQFF.

This clone was seen a few times. This rearrangement joins TRBV5-1 to TRBJ1-2, with a possible D match to TRBD1 (6 bases). The CDR3 has 15 residues. V was cut by 7 bases and J by 1 base, with 17 bases left in between. Germline V gives CDR1 SGHRS, CDR2 YFSETQ. CDR3 residues: CASADIAGVNYGYTF. The CDR3, as DNA: TGCGCCAGCGCGGACATTGCAGGGGTTAACTATGGCTACACCTTC. Full variable domain (remainder filled in from reference TRBV5-1 and TRBJ1-2): KAGVTQTPRYLIKTRGQQVTLSCSPISGHRSVSWYQQTPGQGLQFLFEYFSETQRNKGNFPGRFSGRQFSNSRSEMNVSTLELGDSALYLCASADIAGVNYGYTFGSGTRLTVV.

The chain links TRBV28 to TRBJ1-1; TRBD1 aligns across 11 bases. This CDR3 contains 16 residues. Germline V CDR1 and CDR2: MDHEN, SYDVKM. With 0 bases clipped from V and 10 bases from J, the junction kept 10 bases outside the gene matches. CDR3 DNA: TGTGCCAGCAGTTTATGGATCGGGACAGGGGGACACCGAGCTTTCTTT. Translation: CASSLWIGTGGHRAFF.